Ten or more counts support the clone carrying this TCR beta chain. Germline V gene data show CDR1 as DFQATT and CDR2 as SNEGSKA (reference sequence). Trimming stripped 5 bases from V and 2 bases from J, with 4 bases between. There are 11 residues in the CDR3. This record comes from a study of T cells in Graves' hyperthyroidism and ophthalmopathy. Researchers amplified the TCR beta CDR3 regions from RNA transcripts. In the first-round RT-PCR of the TCR CDR3, the HTBI primer set was used. TCRdb reprocessed the multiplex PCR reads with MiXCR, giving one entry per CDR3 protein. There are 500,000 to 600,000 distinct CDR3 sequences in the sample; approximately 15% occur only once, and approximately 20% lies in the top ten.

The clonotype comes from a woman younger than 35 with Graves' hyperthyroidism. The chain employs TRBV20-1 and TRBJ2-1, with D uncertain. The sequenced sample consisted of blood. The CDR3 reads CSAPAYNEQFF. CDR3 nucleotide sequence: TGCAGTGCTCCCGCCTACAATGAGCAGTTCTTC.